This T cell receptor (beta chain) derives from a study of beta chain features in type 1 diabetes. For the study at large: When patients were set against healthy donors, age, gender and cell yields were similar. Study results and limitations: Equally in patients and controls, PCR might preferentially amplify shorter templates. All four CD4+ subsets from Type 1 diabetes patients carried moderately but significantly shorter TCRB CDR3s. Type 1 diabetes patients showed fewer insertions and more deletions at VDJ junctions.

This clone turned up a few times. Its antigen is not known. Investigators reverse transcribed all isolated RNA, so they sequenced expressed TCRB transcripts. Regulatory, naive and central memory T cell samples averaged approximately 3.4 million reads. This table comes from immunoSEQ multiplex PCR, and its TCRdb copy is limited to in-frame clones, with some not included. The sample includes roughly 150,000 clones, roughly 59% of them seen just once. Germline V CDR1 and CDR2: SQVTM, ANQGSEA. V lost 5 bases and J lost 2, with 13 bases in between. This CDR3 is 14 amino acids long. This chain joins TRBV29-1 and TRBJ1-3; tentative D call: TRBD1 (5 bases). The receptor was isolated from a man aged 30 to 39 with type 1 diabetes. Sequencing was carried out using naive CD4+ T cells from blood. CDR3 DNA sequence: TGCAGCGTTCAGGAGGGGTCGACTGGAAACACCATATATTTT. Translated, it gives CSVQEGSTGNTIYF.